This TCR beta chain was sequenced for a study of T cell changes during pregnancy in multiple sclerosis. The CDR3 has 14 amino acids. V shed 0 bases and J shed 2 bases, with 8 bases lying between them. Per the germline V gene, CDR1 is SGHRS and CDR2 is YFSETQ. The protocol was immunoSEQ multiplex PCR, while the TCRdb copy is restricted to in-frame clones and leaves out a portion. The table lists more than 55,000 clones, roughly nine tenths of them singletons. The chain carries TRBV5-1 and TRBJ2-5; perhaps TRBD1 as D (5 bases). The material was peripheral blood, obtained in the first trimester of pregnancy. This sequence was found in a female donor in good health, enrolled as a control in a pregnancy study. The CDR3, as DNA: TGCGCCAGCAGCTTGGACAGGTTACAAGAGACCCAGTACTTC. The encoded protein is CASSLDRLQETQYF.